This entry lists 5 T cell receptor beta chains sequenced from one sample in a study of blood T cell repertoires in COVID-19. Generated by immunoSEQ multiplex PCR, the TCRdb table keeps only in-frame clones and is missing some. The data show roughly 220,000 clones, approximately 84% seen once. The sequencing sample was made of peripheral blood. All receptors come from a woman in her twenties or thirties who had recovered from COVID-19.

The chain couples TRBV7-3 to TRBJ2-1; D remains ambiguous. The V end lost 4 bases, the J end lost 5 bases, and 15 bases lay between the germline ends. CDR1 is SGHTA, CDR2 FQGTGA, per germline. This CDR3 contains 15 residues. As DNA, the CDR3 is TGTGCCAGCAGCTCCTCGTACCGTTCTAACAATGAGCAGTTCTTC. Protein product: CASSSSYRSNNEQFF.

V and J are TRBV5-1 and TRBJ2-5; maybe TRBD1 (6 bases). This CDR3 has 15 amino acids. The V end was cut by 0 bases, the J end by 4 bases, with 13 bases between. The germline V gene encodes CDR1 SGHRS and CDR2 YFSETQ. The CDR3 spells CASSLGVTGRETQYF. The CDR3 bases are TGCGCCAGCAGCTTGGGGGTTACAGGGAGAGAGACCCAGTACTTC.

This clone is a singleton in its sample. The V and J genes are TRBV7-3 and TRBJ2-3; TRBD1 agrees at 8 bases. Losses at the gene ends were 5 bases for V and 4 bases for J; bases not matched to a gene: 2. Germline values: CDR1 SGHTA, CDR2 FQGTGA. The CDR3 runs to 13 residues. CDR3 amino acids: CASSMTGADTQYF. In DNA form, the CDR3 reads TGTGCCAGCAGCATGACAGGGGCAGATACGCAGTATTTT.

This clone was counted at least ten times. The chain links TRBV28 to TRBJ2-7; possibly TRBD2 for D (5 bases). This CDR3 has 12 residues. With 2 bases removed from V and 6 bases from J, the gap between germline ends came to 8 bases. From germline, CDR1 is MDHEN and CDR2 SYDVKM. The CDR3 DNA reads as TGTGCCAGCAGTTTACGGGGATTCGAGCAGTACTTC. Protein sequence: CASSLRGFEQYF.

The chain is built from TRBV5-1 and TRBJ1-1, with D perhaps TRBD1 (5 bases). The V gene's germline CDR1 is SGHRS and CDR2 YFSETQ. V dropped 6 bases and J dropped 0 bases, with 15 bases sitting between them. The CDR3 extends over 15 amino acids. In DNA, the CDR3 is TGCGCCAGCAACCTGGAGGGGTACATGAACACTGAAGCTTTCTTT. Its translation is CASNLEGYMNTEAFF.